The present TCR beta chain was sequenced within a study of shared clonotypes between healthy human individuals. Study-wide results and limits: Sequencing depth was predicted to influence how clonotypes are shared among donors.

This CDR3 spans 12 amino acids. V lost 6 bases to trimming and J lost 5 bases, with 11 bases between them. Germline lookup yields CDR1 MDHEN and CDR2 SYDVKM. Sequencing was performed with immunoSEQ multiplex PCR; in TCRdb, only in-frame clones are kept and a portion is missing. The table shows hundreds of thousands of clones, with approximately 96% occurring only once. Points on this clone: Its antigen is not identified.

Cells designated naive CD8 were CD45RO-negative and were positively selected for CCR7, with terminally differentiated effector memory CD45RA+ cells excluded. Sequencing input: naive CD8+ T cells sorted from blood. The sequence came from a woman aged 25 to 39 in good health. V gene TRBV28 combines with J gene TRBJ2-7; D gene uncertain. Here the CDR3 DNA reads TGTGCCAGCAGCCCTTCGCGCGACGAGCAGTACTTC. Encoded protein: CASSPSRDEQYF.